The T cell receptor (beta chain) described here comes from a study of vaccination and CD4 T cells after COVID-19. Sample treatment: roughly 11-day PBMC culture with coronavirus spike peptide pools or control peptides (ViraFEST assay). Culture conditions combined 1.5 million to 2.5 million PBMCs per well with 10 IU/ml IL-2 and roughly 10 ug/ml peptide pools. This clonotype has more than one count but fewer than ten. The antigen is undetermined. Sequencing of DNA taken from cultured CD4+ T cells relied on the Oncomine TCR Beta short-read assay. Genomic DNA was drawn out of CD4+ T cells grown in culture. TCRdb re-called the PCR reads with MiXCR, one entry per CDR3 protein. The repertoire holds roughly 9,300 distinct CDR3 sequences, with around 49% as singletons. Whole-study results and caveats: Only after vaccination were a median roughly 90% of convalescents' reactive clones seen.

The CDR3 has 18 residues. The V gene's germline CDR1 is DFQATT and CDR2 SNEGSKA (reference sequence). Trimming shortened V by 0 bases and J by 0 bases, and 18 bases separated the two germline ends. The TCR sequence derives from a human donor who had recovered from COVID-19. The material sequenced was CD4+ T cells from blood, cultured in vitro. The chain uses TRBV20-1 and TRBJ1-5, with D tentatively TRBD1 (5 bases). This CDR3 reads CSARDVFQGGSSNQPQHF. In DNA, the CDR3 is TGCAGTGCTAGAGATGTGTTCCAGGGAGGGAGTAGCAATCAGCCCCAGCATTTT.